This is a list of T cell receptor beta chains from one sample in a study of T-cell reconstitution after alpha-beta-depleted transplantation in children. In TCRdb, the PCR reads were re-called with MiXCR into one record per CDR3 protein. The table has roughly 6,500 distinct CDR3 sequences, about 10% seen once; the top ten hold 20% to 25%. Material: PBMCs, mostly from graft donor cells, obtained 180 days after TCRalphabeta/CD19-depleted stem cell transplant. Receptors originate from a child younger than two who had a stem cell transplant for acute myeloid leukemia, so the T cells may come from the graft donor. CDR3s include the opening cysteine and the closing phenylalanine or tryptophan. The D gene is left open where the match is weak. Not every row has a clone size; where given, it reads once, few, many or a size class.

v_gene	j_gene	d_gene	abundance	CDR3nt	CDR3aa
TRBV9	TRBJ2-7	TRBD2	medium-sized	TGTGCCAGCAGCCCCCGCGGGACTAGCGATTCCTACGAGCAGTACTTC	CASSPRGTSDSYEQYF
TRBV20-1	TRBJ1-4	NA	medium-sized	TGCAGTGCTAGAGCAGGATGGGATGAAAAACTGTTTTTT	CSARAGWDEKLFF
TRBV24-1	TRBJ2-7	TRBD2	many	TGTGCCACCGATGTAGCGGGAGGGCCCCAAAACCGCTACGAGCAGTACTTC	CATDVAGGPQNRYEQYF
TRBV12-3/TRBV12-4	TRBJ2-1	NA	NA	TGTGCCATCAGTACCCGACTACCGGGGTTCGGGGAGCAGTTCTTC	CAISTRLPGFGEQFF
TRBV5-1	TRBJ2-2	NA	NA	TGCGCCAGCAGCTTGGCTCTGGGCAGATCCGGGGAGTTGTTTTTT	CASSLALGRSGELFF
TRBV10-1	TRBJ2-3	NA	many	TGCGCCAGCAGTGAGTCGCGACGGGCCAGAGATACGCAGTATTTT	CASSESRRARDTQYF
TRBV7-9	TRBJ2-2	NA	many	TGTGCCAGCAGTCAACCGGGACTTTACACCGGGGAGCTGTTTTTT	CASSQPGLYTGELFF
TRBV18	TRBJ1-2	NA	many	TGTGCCAGCTCGCCGGGAGATCTGAACTATGGCTACACCTTC	CASSPGDLNYGYTF
TRBV18	TRBJ2-7	TRBD2	many	TGTGCCAGCTCACCACCGGGGGGACTAGCGGGAAGATACGAGCAGTACTTC	CASSPPGGLAGRYEQYF
TRBV6-5	TRBJ1-6	TRBD1	medium-sized	TGTGCCAGCAGTCGACAGGGATCCCATTCACCCCTCCACTTT	CASSRQGSHSPLHF
TRBV4-2	TRBJ2-1	TRBD2	many	TGTGCCAGCAGCCAAGATGCGGGGGGGAATGAGCAGTTCTTC	CASSQDAGGNEQFF
TRBV19	TRBJ2-3	TRBD2	NA	TGTGCCAGTAGTATAGATGGTAGCGGGGCCGACACAGATACGCAGTATTTT	CASSIDGSGADTDTQYF
TRBV4-2	TRBJ2-3	TRBD1	many	TGTGCCAGCAGCCAAGCTCAGGGGGCGCTTGGTACAGATACGCAGTATTTT	CASSQAQGALGTDTQYF
TRBV5-1	TRBJ2-5	TRBD1	medium-sized	TGCGCCAGCAGCGTTGTGGCTTCCGGGACAGGGAAAGAGACCCAGTACTTC	CASSVVASGTGKETQYF
TRBV7-9	TRBJ1-2	NA	many	TGTGCCAGCACGACGACCCGGGGGTTTGCTCGTTTGGATGGCTACACCTTC	CASTTTRGFARLDGYTF
TRBV28	TRBJ2-7	TRBD2	many	TGTGCCAGCAGTTTATGGGGCGGGAGGGGAGAGCAGTACTTC	CASSLWGGRGEQYF
TRBV7-9	TRBJ2-3	NA	many	TGTGCCAGCACCCCCCGGGGGCAGGGTACAGATACGCAGTATTTT	CASTPRGQGTDTQYF
TRBV9	TRBJ2-2	NA	many	TGTGCCAGCAGCGTAGGGGGAGGGGGCACCGGGGAGCTGTTTTTT	CASSVGGGGTGELFF
TRBV7-9	TRBJ2-5	NA	many	TGTGCCAGCAGCTTAAAGGGCCTCTGGGAGACCCAGTACTTC	CASSLKGLWETQYF
TRBV19	TRBJ1-5	TRBD1	medium-sized	TGTGCCAGCGGACAGGGACCGAATCAGCCCCAGCATTTT	CASGQGPNQPQHF
TRBV7-2	TRBJ2-5	TRBD2	many	TGTGCCAGCAGCTTCCGGCGGGAGGGCCTTCTGGAGACCCAGTACTTC	CASSFRREGLLETQYF
TRBV20-1	TRBJ2-3	TRBD2	large	TGCAGTGCTCCAGGACTAGCGGGAGACACAGATACGCAGTATTTT	CSAPGLAGDTDTQYF
TRBV15	TRBJ2-1	NA	large	TGTGCCACCGCCCAAGGACTTCGTGAGCAGTTCTTC	CATAQGLREQFF
TRBV7-8	TRBJ2-5	TRBD2	medium-sized	TGTGCCAGCAGCCAGAGGACTAGCGGGGAGACCCAGTACTTC	CASSQRTSGETQYF
TRBV7-9	TRBJ2-1	NA	few	TGTGCCAGCAGCTTAGCGAGGGGCAATGAGCAGTTCTTC	CASSLARGNEQFF
TRBV27	TRBJ1-2	NA	medium-sized	TGTGCCAGCAGTCCGAGACAGGTTAGGAAGGGAAACTATGGCTACACCTTC	CASSPRQVRKGNYGYTF
TRBV12-3/TRBV12-4	TRBJ2-1	NA	medium-sized	TGTGCCAGCAGCCTGTTTTTTGCGGGAGAGCAGTTCTTC	CASSLFFAGEQFF
TRBV28	TRBJ2-1	TRBD2	medium-sized	TGTGCCAGCAGCCCCAGGGACTACACCTACAATGAGCAGTTCTTC	CASSPRDYTYNEQFF
TRBV20-1	TRBJ2-1	NA	medium-sized	TGCAGTGCTCCCCGACCGGACTACGGATACAATGAGCAGTTCTTC	CSAPRPDYGYNEQFF
TRBV6-4	TRBJ2-3	NA	once	TGTGCCAGCATTGGGAGCCCCGATCGCACAGATACGCAGTATTTT	CASIGSPDRTDTQYF
TRBV6-2/TRBV6-3	TRBJ2-3	NA	many	TGTGCCAGCACCCAAGCGGGCACAGATACGCAGTATTTT	CASTQAGTDTQYF
TRBV29-1	TRBJ2-2	TRBD2	medium-sized	TGCAGCGTTGAGGGGGGGATCAACACCGGGGAGCTGTTTTTT	CSVEGGINTGELFF
TRBV20-1	TRBJ2-1	TRBD2	many	TGCAGTGCTAGAGATCCCAGCGGGAGGGCCTACAATGAGCAGTTCTTC	CSARDPSGRAYNEQFF
TRBV12-3/TRBV12-4	TRBJ2-3	TRBD1	many	TGTGCCAGCAGTTCGGGACAGGAGAGAGATACGCAGTATTTT	CASSSGQERDTQYF
TRBV20-1	TRBJ2-5	NA	many	TGCAGTGCTAGAGATCATCGAAGGGAGTACCAAGAGACCCAGTACTTC	CSARDHRREYQETQYF
TRBV5-1	TRBJ2-7	NA	medium-sized	TGCGCCAGCAGCGCCGGACCACTTTACGAGCAGTACTTC	CASSAGPLYEQYF
TRBV11-3	TRBJ2-1	NA	many	TGTGCCAGCAGCAAGGGGGGGACCCACAATGAGCAGTTCTTC	CASSKGGTHNEQFF
TRBV28	TRBJ2-5	TRBD1	many	TGTGCCAGCAGTTCGCCACAGGGGGCCGGGGAGACCCAGTACTTC	CASSSPQGAGETQYF
TRBV2	TRBJ1-1	TRBD1	many	TGTGCCAGCAGTCTGGACAGGGACGCTGAAGCTTTCTTT	CASSLDRDAEAFF
TRBV4-2	TRBJ2-7	TRBD2	many	TGTGCCAGCAGCCAAGAACGCTCTAGCGGGAGGAACGAGCAGTACTTC	CASSQERSSGRNEQYF
TRBV11-2	TRBJ2-1	TRBD2	many	TGTGCCAGCAGCACCGGGGGGAACAATGAGCAGTTCTTC	CASSTGGNNEQFF